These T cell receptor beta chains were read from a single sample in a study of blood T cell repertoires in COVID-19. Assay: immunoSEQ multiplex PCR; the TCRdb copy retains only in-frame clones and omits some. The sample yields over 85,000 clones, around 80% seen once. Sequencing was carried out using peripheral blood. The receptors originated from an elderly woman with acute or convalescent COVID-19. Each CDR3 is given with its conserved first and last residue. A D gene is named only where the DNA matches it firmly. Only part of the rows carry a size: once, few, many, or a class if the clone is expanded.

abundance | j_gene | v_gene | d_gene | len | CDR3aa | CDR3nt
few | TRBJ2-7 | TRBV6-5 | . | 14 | CATQHRVLTYEQYF | TGTGCCACCCAACACAGGGTTCTAACCTACGAGCAGTACTTC
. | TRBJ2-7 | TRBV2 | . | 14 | CASSERTASYEQYF | TGTGCCAGCAGTGAAAGGACAGCAAGCTACGAGCAGTACTTC
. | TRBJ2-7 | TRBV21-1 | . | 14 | CASSNQQGSYEQYF | TGTGCCAGCAGCAATCAACAGGGGTCCTACGAGCAGTACTTC
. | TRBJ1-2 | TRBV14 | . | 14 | CASSQGRANYGYTF | TGTGCCAGCAGCCAAGGCAGGGCTAACTATGGCTACACCTTC
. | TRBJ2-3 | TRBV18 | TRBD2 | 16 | CASSTTSGGGTDTQYF | TGTGCCAGCTCAACGACTAGCGGGGGAGGCACAGATACGCAGTATTTT
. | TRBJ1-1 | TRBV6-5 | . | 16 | CASSYARVGGATEAFF | TGTGCCAGCAGTTACGCCCGGGTCGGGGGGGCCACTGAAGCTTTCTTT
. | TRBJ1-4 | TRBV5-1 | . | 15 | CASSPIPGWNEKLFF | TGCGCCAGCAGCCCGATTCCAGGGTGGAATGAAAAACTGTTTTTT
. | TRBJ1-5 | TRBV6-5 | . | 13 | CASTVRLDQPQHF | TGTGCCAGCACGGTGAGATTGGATCAGCCCCAGCATTTT
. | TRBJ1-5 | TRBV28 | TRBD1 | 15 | CASSSGTGDNQPQHF | TGTGCCAGCAGTTCTGGGACAGGGGACAATCAGCCCCAGCATTTT
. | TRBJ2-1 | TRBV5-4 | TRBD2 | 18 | CASSLGTSGTPWDNEQFF | TGTGCCAGCAGCTTAGGGACTAGCGGGACTCCCTGGGACAATGAGCAGTTCTTC
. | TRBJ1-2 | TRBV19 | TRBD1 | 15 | CASSPGGGRGYGYTF | TGTGCCAGTAGTCCAGGGGGCGGGAGAGGCTATGGCTACACCTTC
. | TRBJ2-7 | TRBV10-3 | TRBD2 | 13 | CATLLAGGIEQYF | TGTGCCACTCTACTAGCGGGGGGGATCGAGCAGTACTTC
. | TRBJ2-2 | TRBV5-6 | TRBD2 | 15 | CASSLVRGVTGELFF | TGTGCCAGCAGCTTGGTTCGGGGGGTCACCGGGGAGCTGTTTTTT
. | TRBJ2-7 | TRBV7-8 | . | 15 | CASSLSGPRSEEQYF | TGTGCCAGCAGCTTATCCGGCCCCAGGTCCGAAGAGCAGTACTTC
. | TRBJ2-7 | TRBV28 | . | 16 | CASSLLVGLKPDEQYF | TGTGCCAGCAGTTTATTGGTTGGGCTAAAGCCGGACGAGCAGTACTTC
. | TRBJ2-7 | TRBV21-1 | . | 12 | CASSGQAYEQYF | TGTGCCAGCAGCGGCCAGGCCTACGAGCAGTACTTC
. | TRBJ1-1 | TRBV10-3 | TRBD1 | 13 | CAITGDSSTEAFF | TGTGCCATCACCGGGGACAGCTCCACTGAAGCTTTCTTT
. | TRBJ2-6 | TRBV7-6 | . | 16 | CASSATVLGGANVLTF | TGTGCCAGCAGCGCGACAGTCCTCGGTGGGGCCAACGTCCTGACTTTC
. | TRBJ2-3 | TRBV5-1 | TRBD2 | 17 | CASSAETSGASTDTQYF | TGCGCCAGCAGCGCAGAGACTAGCGGAGCTAGCACAGATACGCAGTATTTT
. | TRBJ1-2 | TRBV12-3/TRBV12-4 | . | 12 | CASRNRNYGYTF | TGTGCCAGCCGCAACAGAAACTATGGCTACACCTTC
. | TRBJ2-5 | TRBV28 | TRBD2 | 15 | CASRAAGGGQETQYF | TGTGCCAGCAGGGCCGCTGGGGGGGGGCAAGAGACCCAGTACTTC
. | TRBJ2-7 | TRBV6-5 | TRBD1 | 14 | CASSYSDRVGEQYF | TGTGCCAGCAGTTACTCAGACAGGGTTGGCGAGCAGTACTTC
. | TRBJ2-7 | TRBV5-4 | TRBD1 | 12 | CASSRQGYEQYF | TGTGCCAGCAGTAGACAGGGCTACGAGCAGTACTTC
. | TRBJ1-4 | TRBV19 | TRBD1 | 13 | CASRTTGSEKLFF | TGTGCCAGTAGAACGACAGGGAGTGAAAAACTGTTTTTT
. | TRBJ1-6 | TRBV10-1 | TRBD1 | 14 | CASSDRGASSPLHF | TGCGCCAGCAGTGACAGGGGGGCCAGTTCACCCCTCCACTTT
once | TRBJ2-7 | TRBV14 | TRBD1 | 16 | CASSQVPGQGSYEQYF | TGTGCCAGCAGCCAGGTACCGGGACAGGGATCCTACGAGCAGTACTTC
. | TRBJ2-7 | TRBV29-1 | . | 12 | CSVEDGPWEQYF | TGCAGCGTTGAAGATGGGCCCTGGGAGCAGTACTTC
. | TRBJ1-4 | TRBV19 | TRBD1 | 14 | CASSMGQGYEKLFF | TGTGCCAGTAGTATGGGACAGGGGTATGAAAAACTGTTTTTT
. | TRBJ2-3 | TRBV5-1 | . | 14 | CASSISQGTDTQYF | TGCGCCAGCAGCATATCCCAGGGCACAGATACGCAGTATTTT
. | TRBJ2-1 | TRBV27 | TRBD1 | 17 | CASSPRQGKSSYNEQFF | TGTGCCAGCAGTCCACGACAGGGGAAGAGCTCCTACAATGAGCAGTTCTTC
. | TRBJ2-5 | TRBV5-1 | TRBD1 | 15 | CASSLAGTVQETQYF | TGCGCCAGCAGCTTGGCCGGGACAGTACAAGAGACCCAGTACTTC
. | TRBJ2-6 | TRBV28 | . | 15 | CASSLSGIGANVLTF | TGTGCCAGCAGTTTATCGGGGATCGGGGCCAACGTCCTGACTTTC
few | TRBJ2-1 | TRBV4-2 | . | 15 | CASSQEIGYYGEQFF | TGTGCCAGCAGCCAAGAAATCGGGTACTATGGTGAGCAGTTCTTC
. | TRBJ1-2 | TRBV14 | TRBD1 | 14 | CASSQDRANYGYTF | TGTGCCAGCAGCCAGGACAGGGCTAACTATGGCTACACCTTC
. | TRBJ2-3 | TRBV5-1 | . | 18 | CASRSSYYTGSATDTQYF | TGCGCCAGCAGGTCATCCTACTATACAGGGAGTGCAACAGATACGCAGTATTTT
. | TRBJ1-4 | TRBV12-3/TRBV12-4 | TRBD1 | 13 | CASRGTGFAKLFF | TGTGCCAGCAGGGGGACAGGTTTCGCCAAACTGTTTTTT
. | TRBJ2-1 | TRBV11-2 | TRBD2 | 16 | CASSFGLAGGLNEQFF | TGTGCCAGCAGCTTCGGACTAGCGGGAGGGTTGAATGAGCAGTTCTTC
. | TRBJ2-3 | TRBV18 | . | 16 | CASPPYGGGQADTQYF | TGTGCCAGCCCCCCCTATGGGGGGGGGCAAGCAGATACGCAGTATTTT
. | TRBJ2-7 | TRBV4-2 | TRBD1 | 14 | CASSQERMRGLQYF | TGTGCCAGCAGCCAAGAAAGGATGAGGGGGCTGCAGTACTTC
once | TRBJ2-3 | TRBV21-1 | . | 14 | CASRMRSPAHTQYF | TGTGCCAGCAGAATGAGGTCACCTGCTCATACGCAGTATTTT
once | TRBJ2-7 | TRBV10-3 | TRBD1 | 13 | CATRDRGTYEQYF | TGTGCCACCCGGGACAGGGGGACCTACGAGCAGTACTTC
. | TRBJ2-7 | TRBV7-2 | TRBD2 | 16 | CASSLLAGGVSYEQYF | TGTGCCAGCAGCTTACTCGCGGGAGGGGTCTCCTACGAGCAGTACTTC
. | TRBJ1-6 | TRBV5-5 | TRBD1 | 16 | CASSPAWTGGNSPLHF | TGTGCCAGCAGCCCCGCCTGGACAGGGGGTAATTCACCCCTCCACTTT
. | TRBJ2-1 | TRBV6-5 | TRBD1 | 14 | CASRFLTGGVEQFF | TGTGCCAGCAGGTTTTTGACAGGGGGTGTTGAGCAGTTCTTC
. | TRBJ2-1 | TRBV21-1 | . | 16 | CASSNPHRTGYNEQFF | TGTGCCAGCAGCAACCCCCACAGGACAGGATACAATGAGCAGTTCTTC
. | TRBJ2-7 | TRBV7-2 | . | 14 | CASAKGGTPYEQYF | TGTGCCAGCGCCAAGGGGGGGACCCCCTACGAGCAGTACTTC
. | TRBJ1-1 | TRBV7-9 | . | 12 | CASSEQVTEAFF | TGTGCCAGCAGCGAACAGGTCACTGAAGCTTTCTTT
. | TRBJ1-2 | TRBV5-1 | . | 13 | CASSLNSGHGYTF | TGCGCCAGCAGCTTGAATTCTGGGCATGGCTACACCTTC
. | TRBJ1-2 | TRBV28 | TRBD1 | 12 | CASTRQGHGYTF | TGTGCCAGCACCCGACAGGGACATGGCTACACCTTC
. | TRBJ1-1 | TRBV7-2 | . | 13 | CASSPPFGGEAFF | TGTGCCAGCAGCCCCCCTTTCGGTGGTGAAGCTTTCTTT
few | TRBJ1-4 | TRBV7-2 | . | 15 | CASSLVGWTAEKLFF | TGTGCCAGCAGCTTAGTGGGTTGGACAGCAGAAAAACTGTTTTTT